The entry below gives a single T cell receptor beta chain sequence along with its context. Its specificity is unknown. Healthy bone marrow donors made up the donor group. The PCR made use of 60 Vbeta and 13 Jbeta primers. Here immunoSEQ multiplex PCR was the method, and the copy in TCRdb shows in-frame clones only, minus some. Seen here are over 100,000 clones, approximately 80% observed once, and the top ten hold approximately 1.7%. From germline, CDR1 is SNHLY and CDR2 FYNNEI. The CDR3 has 19 amino acids. With V trimmed by 4 bases and J by 0 bases, 12 bases remained unmatched. The sample originates from a study of cytomegalovirus exposure and HLA in healthy donors. Study results and limitations: It was assumed in the presence/absence analyses that sequencing depth was roughly uniform across donors. Cytomegalovirus association was listed for approximately 160 TCR beta chains.

The sample comprised PBMCs. This chain uses TRBV2 with TRBJ2-2; 9 nucleotides line up with TRBD2. This TCR was sampled from a woman aged 35 to 49 in good health and CMV-seronegative. CDR3 in DNA: TGTGCCAGCAGTGGGCTCCTACCGGGACTAGCCTCGAACACCGGGGAGCTGTTTTTT. It translates to CASSGLLPGLASNTGELFF.